This T cell receptor (beta chain) was identified in a study of Ad26.COV2.S vaccination and SARS-CoV-2 variants. The CDR3 is 16 residues long. Germline loops: CDR1 SGDLS, CDR2 YYNGEE. Unmatched junction bases numbered 8, after V lost 2 bases and J lost 7 bases. The study, taken as a whole, reports: Vaccinated and placebo-treated recipients had similar non-spike TCR breadth.

A remark on this clone: The antigen is not known.

Treatment defined: 15 to 20 received Ad26.COV2.S at low or high dose, single or two shots; roughly five received placebo; per-sample allocation not given. Day 63 after the first vaccine or placebo injection was the time point for sampling. It was an adult aged 18-55 years in Boston who was the donor. This table comes from immunoSEQ multiplex PCR, and its TCRdb copy is limited to in-frame clones, with some not included. The sample carries more than 400,000 clones, roughly 90% recorded once. The V call is TRBV9, the J call TRBJ2-1, with 11 bases that match TRBD2. The clonotype comes from a person aged 18-60 years who received the Ad26.COV2.S COVID-19 vaccine or a placebo. Sequencing was performed on peripheral blood, taken in a trial of Ad26.COV2.S vaccine versus placebo. CDR3 residues: CASSVGLAGGLNEQFF. The CDR3 DNA sequence: TGTGCCAGCAGCGTGGGCCTAGCGGGGGGCCTAAATGAGCAGTTCTTC. Looking up the rest from reference TRBV9 and TRBJ2-1 gives the full variable domain: DSGVTQTPKHLITATGQRVTLRCSPRSGDLSVYWYQQSLDQGLQFLIQYYNGEERAKGNILERFSAQQFPDLHSELNLSSLELGDSALYFCASSVGLAGGLNEQFFGPGTRLTVL.